This T cell receptor beta chain emerged from a study of beta chain features in type 1 diabetes. This clone occurred a few times. A CD45RO/CCR7/CD25/CD127/CD95/CD27 panel sorted naive, central memory, regulatory and stem cell-like memory CD4+ cells. Purity exceeding 95% was reached by all sorted populations. Reverse transcription of all isolated RNA meant that expressed TCRB transcripts were sequenced. Regulatory, naive and central memory T cell samples averaged about 3.57 million reads. Only in-frame clones appear in the TCRdb table, and some are missing; sequencing was by immunoSEQ multiplex PCR. This sample has over 500,000 clones, with around 15% found just once. The sequenced material came from naive CD4+ T cells from blood. This receptor was identified in a man between 18 and 35 years old in good health.

DNA for the CDR3: TGTGCCAGCAGCTTAGAGTCGGTGATAGCCAAAAACATTCAGTACTTC. It encodes CASSLESVIAKNIQYF. The V and J genes are TRBV7-2 and TRBJ2-4; D is unresolved. The V end lost 1 base, the J end lost 0 bases, and 10 bases lay between the germline ends. This CDR3 is built from 16 residues. Germline V gene sequence: CDR1 SGHTA, CDR2 FQGNSA.